This T cell receptor beta chain was retrieved from a study of cytomegalovirus exposure and HLA in healthy donors. On the study more broadly: A prior analysis found roughly 110 million unique TCR beta sequences from 150 million to 200 million T cells.

Researchers ran the PCR with 60 Vbeta and 13 Jbeta primers. Profiled with immunoSEQ multiplex PCR; TCRdb holds only in-frame clones, not every one. The sample carries a few hundred thousand clones, 80% to 95% recorded once. The CDR3 sequence is 16 residues long. With regard to this clone: Antigen: not known.

The study's findings and limits: Later analysis indicated greater clonal expansion among HLA-associated TCR beta chains than among equally common other chains.

This chain links TRBV21-1 with TRBJ1-1; no check of the table's D call, TRBD1, against the DNA was made. TRBV21-1 is annotated as a pseudogene. Material for sequencing was PBMCs. The origin of this receptor is a girl aged 2 to 9 in good health and CMV-seronegative. For the CDR3, the DNA is TGTGCCAGCAGCAAATCTGGGGGCCTCATGAACACTGAAGCTTTCTTT. It encodes CASSKSGGLMNTEAFF.